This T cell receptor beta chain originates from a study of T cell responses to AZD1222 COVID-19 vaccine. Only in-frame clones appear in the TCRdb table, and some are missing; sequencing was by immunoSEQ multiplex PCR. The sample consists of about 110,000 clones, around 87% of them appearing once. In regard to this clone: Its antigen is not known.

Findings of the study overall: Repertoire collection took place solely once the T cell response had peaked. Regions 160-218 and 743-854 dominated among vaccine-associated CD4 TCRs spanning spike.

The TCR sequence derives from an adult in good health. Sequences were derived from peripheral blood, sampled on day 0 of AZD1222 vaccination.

In nucleotides, the CDR3 is TGCAGTGCTAGTGCGACAGGGGGATATGGCTACACCTTC. Amino acid sequence: CSASATGGYGYTF. V and J are TRBV20-1 and TRBJ1-2; 9 nucleotides agree with TRBD1. The germline V gene has CDR1 DFQATT and CDR2 SNEGSKA (reference sequence). CDR3 length: 13 residues. V dropped 3 bases and J dropped 5; count of bases not matched to a gene: 4.